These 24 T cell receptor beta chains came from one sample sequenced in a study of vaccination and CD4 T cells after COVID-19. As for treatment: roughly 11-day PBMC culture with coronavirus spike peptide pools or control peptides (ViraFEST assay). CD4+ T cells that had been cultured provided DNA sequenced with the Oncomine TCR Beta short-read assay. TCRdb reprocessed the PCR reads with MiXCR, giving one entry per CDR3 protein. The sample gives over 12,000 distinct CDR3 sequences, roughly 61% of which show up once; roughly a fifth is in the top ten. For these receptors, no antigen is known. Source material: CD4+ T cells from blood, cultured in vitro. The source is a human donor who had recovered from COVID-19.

The CDR3 loop reads CASSQGRGEEKLFF. DNA of the CDR3: TGCGCCAGCAGCCAAGGGAGGGGGGAGGAAAAACTGTTTTTT. The V call is TRBV4-1, the J call TRBJ1-4; tentatively, D is TRBD1 (6 bases). There are 14 residues in the CDR3. Germline CDR1 reads MGHRA; CDR2 reads YSYEKL. V gave up 1 base and J gave up 8 bases, with 11 bases separating them.

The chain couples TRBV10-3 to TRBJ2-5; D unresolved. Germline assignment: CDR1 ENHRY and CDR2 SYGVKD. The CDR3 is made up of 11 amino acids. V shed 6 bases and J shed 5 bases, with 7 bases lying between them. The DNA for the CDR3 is TGTGCCATCAGCGTGAAGGAGACCCAGTACTTC. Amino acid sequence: CAISVKETQYF.

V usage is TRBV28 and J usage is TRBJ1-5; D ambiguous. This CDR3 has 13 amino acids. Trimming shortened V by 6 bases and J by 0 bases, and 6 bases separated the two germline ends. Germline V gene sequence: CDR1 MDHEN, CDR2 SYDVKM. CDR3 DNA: TGTGCCAGCAGCCTTATTAGCAATCAGCCCCAGCATTTT. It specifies CASSLISNQPQHF.

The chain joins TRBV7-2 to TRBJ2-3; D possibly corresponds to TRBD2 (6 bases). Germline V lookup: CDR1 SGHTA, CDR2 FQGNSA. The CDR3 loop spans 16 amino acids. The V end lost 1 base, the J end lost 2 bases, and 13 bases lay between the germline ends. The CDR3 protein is CASSLDWDSLTDTQYF. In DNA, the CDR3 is TGTGCCAGCAGCTTAGATTGGGACTCCCTCACAGATACGCAGTATTTT.

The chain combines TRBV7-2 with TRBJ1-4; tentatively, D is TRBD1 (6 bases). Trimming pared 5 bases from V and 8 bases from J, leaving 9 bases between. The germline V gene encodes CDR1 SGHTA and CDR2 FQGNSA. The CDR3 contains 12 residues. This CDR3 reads CASSPDREKLFF. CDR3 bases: TGTGCCAGCAGCCCCGACAGGGAAAAACTGTTTTTT.

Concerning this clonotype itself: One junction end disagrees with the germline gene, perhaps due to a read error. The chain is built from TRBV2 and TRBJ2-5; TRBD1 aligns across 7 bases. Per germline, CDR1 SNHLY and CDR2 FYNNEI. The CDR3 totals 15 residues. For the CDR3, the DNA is TGTGCCAGCACCCCAGCGACAGGGAACCAAGAGACCCAATACTTC. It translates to CASTPATGNQETQYF.

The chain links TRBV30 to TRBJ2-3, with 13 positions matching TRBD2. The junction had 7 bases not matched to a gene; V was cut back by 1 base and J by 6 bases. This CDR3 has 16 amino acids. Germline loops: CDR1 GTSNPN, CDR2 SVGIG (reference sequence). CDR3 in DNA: TGTGCCTGGAGTGGACTAGCGGGGGGCCTTAGGGATACGCAGTATTTT. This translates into CAWSGLAGGLRDTQYF.

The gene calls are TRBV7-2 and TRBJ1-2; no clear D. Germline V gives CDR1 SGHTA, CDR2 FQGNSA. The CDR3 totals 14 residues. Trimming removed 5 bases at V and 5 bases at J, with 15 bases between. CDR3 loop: CASSPRVGDYGYTF. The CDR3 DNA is TGTGCCAGCAGCCCCCGGGTGGGCGATTATGGCTACACCTTC.

The CDR3, as DNA: TGTGCCAGCAGCTATCCTAGCGGGAGGGCTCGCTCCTACAATGAGCAGTTCTTC. Translation: CASSYPSGRARSYNEQFF. V usage is TRBV7-9 and J usage is TRBJ2-1; 12 bases line up with TRBD2. With V trimmed by 4 bases and J by 0 bases, 7 bases remained unmatched. Germline V gene sequence: CDR1 SEHNR, CDR2 FQNEAQ (reference sequence). The CDR3 is made up of 18 amino acids.

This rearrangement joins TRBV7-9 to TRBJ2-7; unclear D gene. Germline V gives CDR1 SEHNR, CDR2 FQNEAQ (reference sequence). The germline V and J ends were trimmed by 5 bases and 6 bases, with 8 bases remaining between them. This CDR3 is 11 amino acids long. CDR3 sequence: CASSRTVEQYF. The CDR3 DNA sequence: TGTGCCAGCAGCAGGACGGTCGAGCAGTACTTC.

The CDR3 DNA follows: TGTGCCAGCAGTTTAAACCCGGGGGCAACCACCGGGGAGCTGTTTTTT. This codes for CASSLNPGATTGELFF. The chain employs TRBV28 and TRBJ2-2; the D gene could be TRBD1 or TRBD2 (6 bases each). In germline, CDR1 is MDHEN, CDR2 SYDVKM. V dropped 2 bases and J dropped 4 bases, with 14 bases sitting between them. The CDR3 length is 16 residues.

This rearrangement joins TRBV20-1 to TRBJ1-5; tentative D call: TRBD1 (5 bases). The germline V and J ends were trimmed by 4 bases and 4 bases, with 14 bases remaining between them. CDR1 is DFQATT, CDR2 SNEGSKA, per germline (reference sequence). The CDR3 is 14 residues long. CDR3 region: CSAIRGGVNQPQHF. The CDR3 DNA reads TGCAGTGCTATCCGGGGGGGGGTTAATCAGCCCCAGCATTTT.

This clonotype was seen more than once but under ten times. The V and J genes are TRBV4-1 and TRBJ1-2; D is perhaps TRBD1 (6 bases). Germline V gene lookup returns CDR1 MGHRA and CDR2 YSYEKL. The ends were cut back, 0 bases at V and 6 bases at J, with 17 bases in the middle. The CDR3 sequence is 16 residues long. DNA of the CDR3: TGCGCCAGCAGCCAAGATGCGGACAGCGAACAGGATGGCTACACCTTC. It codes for CASSQDADSEQDGYTF.

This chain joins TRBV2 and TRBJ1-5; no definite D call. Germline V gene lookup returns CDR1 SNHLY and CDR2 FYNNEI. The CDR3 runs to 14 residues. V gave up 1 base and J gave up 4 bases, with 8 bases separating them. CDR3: CASSEEVGNQPQHF. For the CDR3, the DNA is TGTGCCAGCAGTGAAGAAGTGGGGAATCAGCCCCAGCATTTT.

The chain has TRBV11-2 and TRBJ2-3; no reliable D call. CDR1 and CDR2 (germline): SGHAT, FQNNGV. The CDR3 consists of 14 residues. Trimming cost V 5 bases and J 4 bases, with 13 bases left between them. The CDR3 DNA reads TGTGCCAGCAGCCCTACTTTAGGAGCAGATACGCAGTATTTT. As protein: CASSPTLGADTQYF. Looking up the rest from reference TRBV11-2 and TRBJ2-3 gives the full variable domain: EAGVAQSPRYKIIEKRQSVAFWCNPISGHATLYWYQQILGQGPKLLIQFQNNGVVDDSQLPKDRFSAERLKGVDSTLKIQPAKLEDSAVYLCASSPTLGADTQYFGPGTRLTVL.

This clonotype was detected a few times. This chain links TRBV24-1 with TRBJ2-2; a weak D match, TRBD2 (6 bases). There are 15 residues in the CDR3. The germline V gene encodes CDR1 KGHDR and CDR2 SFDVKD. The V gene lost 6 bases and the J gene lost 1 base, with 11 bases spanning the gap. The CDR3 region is CATSPLEGNTGELFF. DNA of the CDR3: TGTGCCACCAGTCCCTTGGAGGGGAACACCGGGGAGCTGTTTTTT.

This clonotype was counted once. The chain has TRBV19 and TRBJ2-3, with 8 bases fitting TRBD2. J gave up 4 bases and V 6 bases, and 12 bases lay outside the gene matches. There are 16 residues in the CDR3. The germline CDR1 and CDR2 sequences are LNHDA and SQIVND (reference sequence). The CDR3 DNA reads TGTGCCAGTAGACTCTCGGGACTAGTGGGCCCAGATACGCAGTATTTT. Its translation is CASRLSGLVGPDTQYF.

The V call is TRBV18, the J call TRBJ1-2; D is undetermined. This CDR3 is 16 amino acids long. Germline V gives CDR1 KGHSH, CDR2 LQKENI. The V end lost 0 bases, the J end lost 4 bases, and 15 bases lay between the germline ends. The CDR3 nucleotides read TGTGCCAGCTCACCACCGGGATCCACAGCCTTCTATGGCTACACCTTC. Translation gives CASSPPGSTAFYGYTF. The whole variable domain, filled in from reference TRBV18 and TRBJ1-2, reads NAGVMQNPRHLVRRRGQEARLRCSPMKGHSHVYWYRQLPEEGLKFMVYLQKENIIDESGMPKERFSAEFPKEGPSILRIQQVVRGDSAAYFCASSPPGSTAFYGYTFGSGTRLTVV.

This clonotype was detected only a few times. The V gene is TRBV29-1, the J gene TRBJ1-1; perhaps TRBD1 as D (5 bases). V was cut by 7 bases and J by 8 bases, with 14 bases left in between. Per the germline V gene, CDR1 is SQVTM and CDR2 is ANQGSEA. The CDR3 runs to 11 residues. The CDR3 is CSGRGTGEAFF. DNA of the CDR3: TGCAGCGGTCGGGGGACGGGAGAAGCTTTCTTT. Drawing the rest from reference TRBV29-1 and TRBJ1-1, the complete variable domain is SAVISQKPSRDICQRGTSLTIQCQVDSQVTMMFWYRQQPGQSLTLIATANQGSEATYESGFVIDKFPISRPNLTFSTLTVSNMSPEDSSIYLCSGRGTGEAFFGQGTRLTVV.

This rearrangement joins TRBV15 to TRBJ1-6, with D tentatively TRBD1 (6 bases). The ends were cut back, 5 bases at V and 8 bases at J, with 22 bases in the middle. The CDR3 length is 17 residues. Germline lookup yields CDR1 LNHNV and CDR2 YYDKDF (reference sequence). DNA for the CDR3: TGTGCCACCAGCCAACACACCGGGCCGCAGGGGTATTCACCCCTCCACTTT. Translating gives CATSQHTGPQGYSPLHF. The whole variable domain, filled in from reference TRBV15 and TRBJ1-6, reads DAMVIQNPRYQVTQFGKPVTLSCSQTLNHNVMYWYQQKSSQAPKLLFHYYDKDFNNEADTPDNFQSRRPNTSFCFLDIRSPGLGDTAMYLCATSQHTGPQGYSPLHFGNGTRLTVT.

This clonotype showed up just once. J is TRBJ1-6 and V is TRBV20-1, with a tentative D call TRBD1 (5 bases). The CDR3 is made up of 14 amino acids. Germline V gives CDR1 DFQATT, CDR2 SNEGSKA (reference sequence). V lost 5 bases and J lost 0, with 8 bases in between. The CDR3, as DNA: TGCAGTGCTGGGCAGGGCTCCTATAATTCACCCCTCCACTTT. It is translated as CSAGQGSYNSPLHF.

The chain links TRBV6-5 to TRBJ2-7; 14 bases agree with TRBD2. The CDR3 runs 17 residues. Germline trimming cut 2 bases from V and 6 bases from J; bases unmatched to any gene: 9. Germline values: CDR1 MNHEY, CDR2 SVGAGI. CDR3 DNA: TGTGCCAGCAGTTACCTGGGACTAGCGGGAGCGGGCGGCGAGCAGTACTTC. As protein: CASSYLGLAGAGGEQYF.

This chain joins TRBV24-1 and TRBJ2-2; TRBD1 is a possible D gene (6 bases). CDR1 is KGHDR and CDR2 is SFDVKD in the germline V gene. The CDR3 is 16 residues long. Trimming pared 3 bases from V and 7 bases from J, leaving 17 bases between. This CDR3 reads CATSDPSGTTDGELFF. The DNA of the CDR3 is TGTGCCACCAGTGATCCATCAGGGACAACGGACGGGGAGCTGTTTTTT.

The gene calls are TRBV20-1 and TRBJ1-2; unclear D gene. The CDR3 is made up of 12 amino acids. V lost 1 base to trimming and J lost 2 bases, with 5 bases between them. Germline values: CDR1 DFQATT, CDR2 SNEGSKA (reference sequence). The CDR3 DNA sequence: TGCAGTGCTAGAGGAAGAAACTATGGCTACACCTTC. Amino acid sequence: CSARGRNYGYTF.